The present entry profiles one T cell receptor (beta chain) with its context. There is no known antigen for this receptor. No much larger clonotype is one base removed from it; base qualities were not supplied. The junction shows trimming of 5 bases on V and 3 bases on J, and the gene matches do not reach 12 bases of it. Based on the germline V gene, the CDR1 and CDR2 sequences are MNHEY and SVGAGI. The CDR3 has 18 amino acids, counting the end cysteine and phenylalanine. Only the CDR3 region is kept as DNA, spanning 54 bases read in frame from base 1. This sample is drawn from a study of T and B cells in COVID-19 patients (TCRdb year 2020). Concerning the study at large: In this study, adaptive immunity was profiled in COVID-19 patients who either had active infection or had recovered, using TRB and IGH repertoire sequencing of peripheral blood. A recovered cohort was made up of 15 to 19 patients contributing 20 samples, mostly after mild to moderate COVID-19 managed as outpatients. Median age was about 34 years in the recovered cohort versus about 68 years in the active-infection cohort. In the active-infection cohort, about 65% of the roughly 20 patients were critically ill and required mechanical ventilation or ECMO. In the active-infection cohort, about 90% of the roughly 20 patients had comorbidities linked to unfavorable COVID-19 outcome. The repository of TCR and BCR sequences included more than 55 time points from about 40 patients, and more than 7 million TCR sequences were analysed. A couple of patients were in both the active and recovered cohorts because samples existed from active disease and from after recovery. Repertoire analyses used an age-matched reference group of 35 to 40 healthy donors who were negative for COVID-19 antibodies as the comparison. Up to roughly 10 follow-up blood samples were collected per patient, with some samples spanning different disease stages in the same individual.

Beyond this particular receptor, the publication reports: The reported TCR clusters were said to need prospective validation before any clinical use. TRB repertoires were highly clonal in active COVID-19, whereas diversity and richness at recovery rose above healthy donor levels. A total of 2,331 TCR clusters were exclusive to the recovered cohort, and approximately 31 of those clusters were low-pGen clusters. Specific T cell subsets (CD4+/Treg/CD8+) and sorted SARS-CoV-2-responsive or tetramer+ T cells had not yet been sequenced, with those experiments still ongoing. In patients with COVID-19, the usage of TRBV/TRBJ genes was reported to be strongly skewed. The cohort was considered too small for HLA contributions to COVID-19 susceptibility or severity to be assessed. Blood samples obtained from mildly ill patients during symptoms, as well as early samples obtained from severe cases, were available only in scarce numbers.

Sequenced using an Illumina MiSeq. TRB rearrangements were amplified by multiplex PCR with BIOMED2 TRB-A/B primer pools. Illumina-compatible adapters and 7-nucleotide sample barcodes were added to the amplicons in two consecutive PCRs. Phusion HS II polymerase was used for all library PCRs. Amplicons were purified from gel with the NucleoSpin Gel and PCR Clean-up kit, quantified on Qubit, and pooled at about 3.7 nM. The quality of the amplicon pool was checked on an Agilent 2100 Bioanalyzer prior to Illumina next-generation sequencing. The study's processing was this. Annotation of TRB rearrangements was done in MiXCR 3.0.8 with the default MiXCR reference library. Sequences with fewer than 2 reads and non-productive reads were filtered out, and every unique CDR3 nucleotide sequence was treated as a single clone. Clonality, diversity, richness and V-J gene usage were calculated in R 3.5.1. GLIPH2 was used for TCR clustering by CDR3 similarity, and generation probabilities were calculated by OLGA. GLIPH2 clusters were kept only if they contained at least four unique TCR clonotypes found in at least three individuals. The raw public reads went through TCRdb reprocessing: fastp at Q25, MiXCR clone calling, in-frame beta chains kept. Records with the same CDR3 protein are collapsed into one entry carrying the most frequent genes and DNA. The V and J calls were determined by TCRdb, not by the authors. For this sample the table gives some 8,000 distinct CDR3 sequences, of which approximately 30% were detected only once. The top ten clonotypes cover 15% to 20% of the sample.

TRB repertoires were amplified from 250-500 ng of genomic DNA extracted from blood. The TCR comes from a human donor with active COVID-19. The V gene is TRBV6-5 and the J gene is TRBJ2-1, and TRBD2 matches 11 of the central bases. Sequencing was carried out using blood. The CDR3 region has the sequence CASSDNLASGGHYNEQFF. The nucleotides are TGTGCCAGCAGTGACAACCTGGCTAGCGGGGGGCACTACAATGAGCAGTTCTTC.